This T cell receptor (beta chain) emerged from a study of T cells in Graves' hyperthyroidism and ophthalmopathy. The wider study: Peripheral blood samples were taken at initial diagnosis, prior to any treatment. Findings of the study overall: Researchers found most expanded thyroid clonotypes above 0.001 in blood as well.

The diagnoses drew upon clinical symptoms, serum thyroxine and TRAb, thyroid ultrasound and orbital computed tomography. This sample holds PBMCs from approximately 10 ml fresh peripheral blood. To note about this clonotype: The target antigen is unknown.

The CDR3 is made up of 15 amino acids. Trimming removed 5 bases from V and 7 bases from J; junction bases left unmatched: 7. Authors of the study amplified TCR beta CDR3 regions from RNA transcripts. HTBI primers drove first-round RT-PCR of the TCR CDR3. TCRdb independently ran MiXCR on the multiplex PCR reads; one entry per CDR3 protein. The profile covers roughly 500,000 distinct CDR3 sequences, with 15% to 20% appearing a single time and 25% to 30% taken by the ten largest. This TCR derives from a woman in her twenties or thirties with Graves' ophthalmopathy. Input material: blood. The chain is built from TRBV12-3 or TRBV12-4 and TRBJ2-1, with 11 positions matching TRBD2. The CDR3 coding sequence is TGTGCCAGCAGTCCTGGACTAGCGGGCAAGAATGAGCAGTTCTTC. Its protein product is CASSPGLAGKNEQFF.